These T cell receptor beta chains were read from a single sample in a study of T cell responses to AZD1222 COVID-19 vaccine. TCRdb's copy holds only in-frame clones and misses some; the assay was immunoSEQ multiplex PCR. The sample includes over 95,000 clones, approximately 91% seen only once; the top ten take 4.5%. Sample: peripheral blood, taken on day 0 of AZD1222 vaccination. The origin of the receptors is an adult in good health. Each CDR3 is given with its conserved first and last residue. The D gene is left open where the match is weak. Rows give clone size only sometimes, using once, few, many, or a class for an expanded clone.

clone_size d_call j_call v_call cdr3_aa cdr3_nt
. . TRBJ1-2 TRBV27 CASSLTGSSGYTF TGTGCCAGCAGTTTAACAGGCAGCTCTGGCTACACCTTC
. . TRBJ1-2 TRBV7-8 CASSLVLQGTGYTF TGTGCCAGCAGCCTTGTTTTACAGGGTACCGGCTACACCTTC
. . TRBJ1-1 TRBV3-1/TRBV3-2 CASSQSDTKNTEAFF TGTGCCAGCAGCCAATCTGACACGAAGAACACTGAAGCTTTCTTT
. TRBD1 TRBJ2-2 TRBV27 CASSLYGTGKNTGELFF TGTGCCAGCAGTTTATACGGGACAGGGAAAAACACCGGGGAGCTGTTTTTT
few . TRBJ2-7 TRBV7-2 CASRYRFSYEQYF TGTGCCAGCAGGTACAGATTCTCCTACGAGCAGTACTTC
. TRBD1 TRBJ2-1 TRBV6-4 CASSQTLGQGNNEQFF TGTGCCAGCAGCCAAACCCTAGGACAGGGCAACAATGAGCAGTTCTTC
. . TRBJ2-1 TRBV11-2 CASSPHTNNEQFF TGTGCCAGCAGCCCCCACACCAACAATGAGCAGTTCTTC
once . TRBJ2-7 TRBV6-2/TRBV6-3 CASSYSTVSSYEQYF TGTGCCAGCAGTTACTCCACGGTAAGCTCCTACGAGCAGTACTTC
. . TRBJ2-2 TRBV5-1 CASSLGGRGPGELFF TGCGCCAGCAGCTTGGGGGGCCGCGGGCCCGGGGAGCTGTTTTTT
. . TRBJ1-2 TRBV12-5 CASGLGRQGLYGYTF TGTGCTAGTGGTTTGGGACGCCAGGGTCTATATGGCTACACCTTC
. . TRBJ2-7 TRBV25-1 CASSAGSHEQYF TGTGCCAGCAGTGCAGGGTCCCACGAGCAGTACTTC
. . TRBJ1-1 TRBV3-1/TRBV3-2 CASSQLQGNTEAFF TGTGCCAGCAGCCAGCTCCAGGGGAACACTGAAGCTTTCTTT
. TRBD2 TRBJ2-7 TRBV10-3 CAINGLAPYEQYF TGTGCCATCAACGGACTAGCGCCCTACGAGCAGTACTTC
. . TRBJ2-7 TRBV7-6 CASSLAQGEGSEQYF TGTGCCAGCAGCTTAGCCCAGGGCGAAGGGTCCGAGCAGTACTTC
. . TRBJ1-5 TRBV30 CAWSEGNNQPQHF TGTGCCTGGAGTGAAGGGAATAATCAGCCCCAGCATTTT
. TRBD1 TRBJ1-5 TRBV2 CATQDRESQPQHF TGTGCCACACAGGACAGGGAAAGTCAGCCCCAGCATTTT
. TRBD1 TRBJ2-7 TRBV9 CASSVAGTGSSYEQYF TGTGCCAGCAGCGTAGCAGGGACAGGGTCCTCCTACGAGCAGTACTTC
. TRBD1 TRBJ1-1 TRBV5-1 CASSLGGTGGGRDTEAFF TGCGCCAGCAGCTTGGGAGGGACAGGGGGCGGTAGGGACACTGAAGCTTTCTTT
. . TRBJ1-2 TRBV6-5 CASINGAGSNYGYTF TGTGCCAGCATCAACGGGGCCGGTTCTAACTATGGCTACACCTTC
. . TRBJ1-1 TRBV6-5 CASSYYGTLSNTEAFF TGTGCCAGCAGTTACTATGGGACACTCTCTAACACTGAAGCTTTCTTT